This entry lists 24 T cell receptor beta chains sequenced from one sample in a study of STAT3 mutations in large granular lymphocyte leukemia. General study points: Every T-LGLL patient had at least one immunodominant TCRbeta clonotype.

Their antigens remain unidentified. Sequenced by immunoSEQ multiplex PCR; TCRdb stores in-frame clones only, minus some. This repertoire shows under 25,000 clones, approximately 92% found once; its top ten account for just under 45%. The sample comprised peripheral blood mononuclear cells. Every receptor here comes from a man between 60 and 70 years old with T-cell large granular lymphocyte leukemia. Some clones in this sample may be carry-over from other donors' samples.

V and J are TRBV6-5 and TRBJ2-7; tentative D call: TRBD2 (5 bases). The V gene's germline CDR1 is MNHEY and CDR2 SVGAGI. CDR3 length: 15 residues. V was trimmed by 7 bases and J by 1 base, leaving 17 bases between them. The CDR3 loop is CASKQGLAESYEQYF. The DNA of the CDR3 is TGTGCCAGCAAACAAGGGCTAGCCGAATCCTACGAGCAGTACTTC.

The gene calls are TRBV4-3 and TRBJ2-3; tentatively, D is TRBD1 or TRBD2 (7 bases each). Deletions cut 4 bases from V and 4 bases from J, with 15 bases between. Germline V lookup: CDR1 LGHNA, CDR2 YSLEER. The CDR3 sequence is 15 residues long. The CDR3 DNA reads as TGCGCCAGCAGCCTGAATCAGGGGGGGCCAGATACGCAGTATTTT. It is translated as CASSLNQGGPDTQYF.

The V and J genes are TRBV2 and TRBJ1-2, with D possibly TRBD1 on 5 matching bases. Germline lookup yields CDR1 SNHLY and CDR2 FYNNEI. Trimming took off 7 bases at V and 1 base at J, with 19 bases between the two ends. This CDR3 comprises 16 residues. CDR3 nucleotide sequence: TGTGCCAGCAACATCACCCCGGGGGAAGATAACTATGGCTACACCTTC. This encodes CASNITPGEDNYGYTF.

This clone was detected only once. V is TRBV30 and J is TRBJ2-7; weak D call: TRBD1 (6 bases). CDR3 length equals 14 residues. V lost 5 bases and J 6 bases, leaving 20 bases between the germline ends. Germline CDR1 and CDR2: GTSNPN and SVGIG (reference sequence). Here the CDR3 reads CAWLSGTRLSEQYF. Here the CDR3 DNA reads TGTGCCTGGTTGTCCGGGACAAGGCTGAGCGAGCAGTACTTC.

This chain uses TRBV4-1 with TRBJ1-4; possible D gene TRBD1, 6 bases. Trimming removed 6 bases at V and 8 bases at J, with 19 bases between. The CDR3 has 15 residues. Germline loops: CDR1 MGHRA, CDR2 YSYEKL. The CDR3 DNA sequence: TGCGCCAGCAGACCGCAACAGGGCATTCGGGAAAAACTGTTTTTT. This encodes CASRPQQGIREKLFF.

The genes are TRBV30 and TRBJ1-5, with D unclear. The CDR3 runs 15 residues. Germline lookup yields CDR1 GTSNPN and CDR2 SVGIG (reference sequence). Trimming took 1 base from V and 4 from J, leaving 14 bases between them. This chain's CDR3 is CAWSALLAPNQPQHF. CDR3 bases: TGTGCCTGGAGTGCTCTTTTGGCACCGAATCAGCCCCAGCATTTT.

The genes are TRBV28 and TRBJ1-5; unclear D gene. With 6 bases removed from V and 7 bases from J, the gap between germline ends came to 7 bases. This CDR3 contains 11 residues. Germline-derived CDR1 and CDR2 are MDHEN and SYDVKM. CDR3 amino acids: CASSWNQPQHF. DNA of the CDR3: TGTGCCAGCAGCTGGAACCAGCCCCAGCATTTT.

The chain couples TRBV5-6 to TRBJ2-1, with D possibly being TRBD1 (6 bases). This CDR3 is 15 amino acids long. The germline V and J ends were trimmed by 4 bases and 2 bases, with 13 bases remaining between them. CDR1 and CDR2 from the germline V gene are SGHDT and YYEEEE. The DNA of the CDR3 is TGTGCCAGCAGCCAAGGACAGAGAACCTACAATGAGCAGTTCTTC. This encodes CASSQGQRTYNEQFF.

In this sample, this clone turned up once. The chain links TRBV7-9 to TRBJ2-3; TRBD2 matches at 9 bases. The CDR3 length is 18 residues. Looked up from germline, CDR1 is SEHNR and CDR2 is FQNEAQ (reference sequence). J lost 1 base, V lost 1 base, and 9 bases had no gene match. CDR3 DNA sequence: TGTGCCAGCAGCTTAGGGGGGACCCTAGCGGGGCGCACAGATACGCAGTATTTT. Amino acid sequence: CASSLGGTLAGRTDTQYF.

The chain uses TRBV2 and TRBJ2-3, with D unclear. Germline V gene lookup returns CDR1 SNHLY and CDR2 FYNNEI. This CDR3 has 14 residues. Trimming left V 6 bases short and J 2 bases short, with 12 bases between. In DNA, the CDR3 is TGTGCCAGCAGCGACGGACGGCCCACAGATACGCAGTATTTT. Translated: CASSDGRPTDTQYF. The variable domain in full, completed from reference TRBV2 and TRBJ2-3, reads EPEVTQTPSHQVTQMGQEVILRCVPISNHLYFYWYRQILGQKVEFLVSFYNNEISEKSEIFDDQFSVERPDGSNFTLKIRSTKLEDSAMYFCASSDGRPTDTQYFGPGTRLTVL.

This chain links TRBV5-6 with TRBJ2-5, with D maybe TRBD1 (6 bases). The V gene's germline CDR1 is SGHDT and CDR2 YYEEEE. The CDR3 loop spans 17 amino acids. The V end was cut by 0 bases, the J end by 1 base, with 16 bases between. CDR3 in amino acids: CASSLGGPATFQETQYF. The CDR3 DNA reads as TGTGCCAGCAGCTTGGGGGGGCCTGCTACCTTCCAAGAGACCCAGTACTTC.

The chain uses TRBV7-9 and TRBJ2-3, with D maybe TRBD2 (6 bases). Between the trimmed V and J ends, which lost 8 bases and 2 bases, there was a span of 14 bases. Germline V gene data show CDR1 as SEHNR and CDR2 as FQNEAQ (reference sequence). The CDR3 runs 14 residues. CDR3 in amino acids: CASVSEGITDTQYF. CDR3 bases: TGTGCCAGCGTTTCGGAGGGGATCACAGATACGCAGTATTTT.

CDR3 nucleotides: TGCAGCGCCGGGACAGCATTCAATCAGCCCCAGCATTTT. Amino acids: CSAGTAFNQPQHF. V and J are TRBV29-1 and TRBJ1-5; TRBD1 aligns across 7 bases. The V segment lost 7 bases and the J segment 3 bases; nucleotides outside the gene matches: 6. The CDR3 is 13 amino acids. Germline assignment: CDR1 SQVTM and CDR2 ANQGSEA.

The chain recombines TRBV9 with TRBJ2-7; 7 positions match TRBD2. The CDR3 has 14 amino acids. V dropped 3 bases and J dropped 5; count of bases not matched to a gene: 8. Germline values: CDR1 SGDLS, CDR2 YYNGEE. CDR3 region: CASSASGIFDEQYF. CDR3 nucleotides: TGTGCCAGCAGCGCGAGCGGGATTTTCGACGAGCAGTACTTC. The whole variable domain, filled in from reference TRBV9 and TRBJ2-7, reads DSGVTQTPKHLITATGQRVTLRCSPRSGDLSVYWYQQSLDQGLQFLIQYYNGEERAKGNILERFSAQQFPDLHSELNLSSLELGDSALYFCASSASGIFDEQYFGPGTRLTVT.

The chain joins TRBV28 to TRBJ2-7; 11 bases line up with TRBD1. Germline CDR1 MDHEN, CDR2 SYDVKM. The CDR3 totals 15 residues. V lost 3 bases, J lost 5 bases, and 6 bases stayed unmatched. CDR3 DNA sequence: TGTGCCAGCAGTTTCCCTTGGACAGGGGGCAACGAGCAGTACTTC. Protein sequence: CASSFPWTGGNEQYF.

This chain connects TRBV13 to TRBJ2-7, with D possibly matching TRBD2 (6 bases). Germline values: CDR1 PRHDT, CDR2 FYEKMQ (reference sequence). V was pared by 5 bases and J by 5 bases, with 19 bases between. This CDR3 has 15 residues. The CDR3 sequence is CASSHPSGRVNEQYF. The DNA for the CDR3 is TGTGCCAGCAGCCATCCTTCCGGGAGAGTCAACGAGCAGTACTTC.

This chain joins TRBV5-1 and TRBJ2-1; TRBD2 might be the D (6 bases). Germline lookup yields CDR1 SGHRS and CDR2 YFSETQ. V lost 4 bases and J 9 bases, leaving 17 bases between the germline ends. The CDR3 consists of 14 residues. In DNA, the CDR3 is TGCGCCAGCAGCCTGGTGGAGGGAGGCGCTGAGCAGTTCTTC. As protein: CASSLVEGGAEQFF. The full variable domain, completed using reference TRBV5-1 and TRBJ2-1, is KAGVTQTPRYLIKTRGQQVTLSCSPISGHRSVSWYQQTPGQGLQFLFEYFSETQRNKGNFPGRFSGRQFSNSRSEMNVSTLELGDSALYLCASSLVEGGAEQFFGPGTRLTVL.

This chain links TRBV4-3 with TRBJ1-2, with 8 bases fitting TRBD1. V lost 4 bases and J lost 11; bases outside the gene matches: 15. CDR3 length: 15 amino acids. CDR1 is LGHNA and CDR2 is YSLEER in the germline V gene. The DNA for the CDR3 is TGCGCCAGCAGCCGAAGAGACAGGGGAAGCGATTTTTACACCTTC. It codes for CASSRRDRGSDFYTF.

CDR3 in DNA: TGTGCCAGCTCATTCCCGGGACAGGGTTCGAATCTGTACTTC. It specifies CASSFPGQGSNLYF. The rearrangement joins TRBV6-5 to TRBJ2-7; TRBD1 agrees at 9 bases. CDR3 length equals 14 residues. Trimming removed 8 bases from V and 12 bases from J; junction bases left unmatched: 17. Germline V gives CDR1 MNHEY, CDR2 SVGAGI.

V is TRBV19 and J is TRBJ1-1; 7 bases map to TRBD1. This CDR3 region has 15 residues. Germline V gene data show CDR1 as LNHDA and CDR2 as SQIVND (reference sequence). The trim removed 6 bases at V and 1 base at J, leaving 8 bases unmatched. The CDR3 nucleotides read TGTGCCAGTAGGACCGGACAGGAACCGAACACTGAAGCTTTCTTT. Residues: CASRTGQEPNTEAFF.

The chain carries TRBV6-1 and TRBJ1-6; no clear D. This CDR3 comprises 14 residues. CDR1 and CDR2 (germline): MNHNS, SASEGT. Trimming removed 4 bases from V and 11 bases from J, with 15 bases in between. CDR3 protein: CASSVGRLLPPLHF. For the CDR3, the DNA is TGTGCCAGCAGTGTTGGACGGTTGCTCCCACCCCTCCACTTT.

The rearrangement links TRBV27 to TRBJ2-7, with 8 bases fitting TRBD1. Germline CDR1 is MNHEY and CDR2 is SMNVEV (reference sequence). The CDR3 is 15 amino acids. V shed 2 bases, J shed 1 base, and the junction held 4 bases outside the gene matches. CDR3: CASSLRTGISYEQYF. DNA for the CDR3: TGTGCCAGCAGTTTACGGACAGGGATTTCCTACGAGCAGTACTTC.

The CDR3 DNA is TGTGCCAGCAGCTTAGGGGGACAGAGGAGCTCCTACGAGCAGTACTTC. The encoded protein is CASSLGGQRSSYEQYF. The V and J genes are TRBV11-2 and TRBJ2-7, with 7 bases identical to TRBD1. V dropped 1 base and J dropped 0; count of bases not matched to a gene: 6. CDR1 and CDR2 from the germline V gene are SGHAT and FQNNGV. The CDR3 is 16 amino acids.

This chain connects TRBV28 to TRBJ2-7; 9 bases match TRBD2. CDR1 and CDR2 from the germline V gene are MDHEN and SYDVKM. J lost 2 bases, V lost 10 bases, and 9 bases had no gene match. The CDR3 extends over 14 amino acids. CDR3 DNA: TGTGCCACTACGGGACTAGCAGGCGCCTACGAGCAGTACTTC. This translates into CATTGLAGAYEQYF.